These T cell receptor beta chains were read from a single sample in a study of cytomegalovirus exposure and HLA in healthy donors. Clones were read by immunoSEQ multiplex PCR, and TCRdb kept only the in-frame ones, dropping some. The sample totals just over 200,000 clones. Material: PBMCs. The receptors here all came from a girl aged 2 to 10 in good health and CMV-seropositive. Both conserved end residues are part of each CDR3. A D gene is named only where the DNA matches it firmly.

v_gene	j_gene	d_gene	len	CDR3aa
TRBV6-1	TRBJ1-2	NA	14	CASSLSQRGYGYTF
TRBV6-6	TRBJ2-1	TRBD2	16	CASSPFGGSGRGEQFF
TRBV28	TRBJ1-4	NA	15	CASSSPGGLNEKLFF
TRBV21-1	TRBJ1-1	NA	16	CASSKGQRISNTEAFF
TRBV29-1	TRBJ2-3	NA	14	CSVDKWGVTDTQYF
TRBV6-1	NA	NA	13	CASSSTGFGEQYF
TRBV12-2	TRBJ1-1	NA	12	CASRSPSSSAFF
TRBV5-6	TRBJ2-5	TRBD2	13	CASSQGLAETQYF
TRBV19	TRBJ2-1	TRBD2	15	CASSIDRAREGLQFF
TRBV6-1	TRBJ1-2	TRBD1	14	CASRILQGDYGYTF
TRBV5-6	TRBJ1-1	TRBD1	13	CASSWTGGTEAFF
TRBV27	TRBJ1-5	NA	15	CASSFRRGGNQPQHF
TRBV9	TRBJ2-7	TRBD1	14	CASSVTGVPYEQYF
TRBV11-2	TRBJ1-4	TRBD1	17	CASRLTGVRFSDEKLFF